This section outlines one T cell receptor beta chain sequence together with its context. Produced via immunoSEQ multiplex PCR; TCRdb's table is partial and in-frame only. The data contain roughly 380,000 clones, about 92% of them singletons. The CDR3 loop spans 15 amino acids. The germline gives CDR1 LNHDA, CDR2 SQIVND (reference sequence). V lost 0 bases and J lost 4, with 12 bases in between. The Seattle patients, enrolled during active infection, were followed longitudinally. The sample belongs to a study of blood T cell repertoires in COVID-19. Looking at the study overall: Some COVID-19 samples were acute and others convalescent; all came from the United States, Italy and Spain. The cDNA or gDNA used as material had been derived from T cells, B-cell-depleted T cells, or PBMCs.

The sequence derives from a woman aged 60 to 75 with COVID-19, enrolled during active disease. The chain uses TRBV19 and TRBJ1-2; no firm D call. Sample: peripheral blood. The CDR3 sequence is CASSIDTRGIYGYTF. Here the CDR3 DNA reads TGTGCCAGTAGTATAGATACACGAGGGATCTATGGCTACACCTTC.